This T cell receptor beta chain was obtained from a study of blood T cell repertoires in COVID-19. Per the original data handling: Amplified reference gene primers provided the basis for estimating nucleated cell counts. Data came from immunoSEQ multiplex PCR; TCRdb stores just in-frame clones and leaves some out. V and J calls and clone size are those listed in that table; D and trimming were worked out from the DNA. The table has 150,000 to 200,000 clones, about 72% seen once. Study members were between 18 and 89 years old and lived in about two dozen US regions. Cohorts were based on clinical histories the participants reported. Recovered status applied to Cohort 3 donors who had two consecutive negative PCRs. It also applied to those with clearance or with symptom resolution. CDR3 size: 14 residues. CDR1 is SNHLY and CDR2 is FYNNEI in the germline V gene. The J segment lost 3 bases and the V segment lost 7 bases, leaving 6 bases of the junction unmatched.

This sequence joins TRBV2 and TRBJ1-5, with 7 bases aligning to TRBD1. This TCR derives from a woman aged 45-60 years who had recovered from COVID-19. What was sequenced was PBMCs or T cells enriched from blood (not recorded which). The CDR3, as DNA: TGTGCCAGCACCGAACAGGGGTTCAATCAGCCCCAGCATTTT. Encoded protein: CASTEQGFNQPQHF.